This TCR beta chain was found in a study of blood T cell repertoires in COVID-19. Whole-study context: Specimens from acute and convalescent COVID-19 originated in the United States, Italy and Spain.

Produced via immunoSEQ multiplex PCR; TCRdb's table is partial and in-frame only. The sample holds around 320,000 clones, just under 90% seen once. The participants were between roughly 18 and 89 years old and came from under 25 US areas. V was shortened by 10 bases and J by 1 base, with 7 bases between the two germline ends. The CDR3 has 11 residues. Germline V gene sequence: CDR1 MDHEN, CDR2 SYDVKM. The chain carries TRBV28 and TRBJ1-1; D call uncertain. The clonotype originates from a woman aged 45-65 years who had been exposed to COVID-19. The sequenced sample consisted of PBMCs or T cells enriched from blood (not recorded which). CDR3 bases: TGTGCCACCCGAGGGAACACTGAAGCTTTCTTT. Translation: CATRGNTEAFF.